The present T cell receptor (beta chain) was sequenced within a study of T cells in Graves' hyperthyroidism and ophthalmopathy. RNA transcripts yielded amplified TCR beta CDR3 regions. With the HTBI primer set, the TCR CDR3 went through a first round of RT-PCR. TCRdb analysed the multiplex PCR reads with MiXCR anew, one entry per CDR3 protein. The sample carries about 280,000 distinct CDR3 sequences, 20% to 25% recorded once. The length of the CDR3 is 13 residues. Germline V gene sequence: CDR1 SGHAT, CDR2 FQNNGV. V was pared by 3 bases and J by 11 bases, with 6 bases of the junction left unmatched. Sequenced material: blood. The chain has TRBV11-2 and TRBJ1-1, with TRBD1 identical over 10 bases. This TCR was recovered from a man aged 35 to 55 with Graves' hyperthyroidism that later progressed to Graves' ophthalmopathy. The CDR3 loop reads CASSLDRGFYAFF. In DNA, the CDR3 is TGTGCCAGCAGCTTGGACAGGGGGTTTTACGCTTTCTTT.